This T cell receptor beta chain was profiled in a study of CD8+ T cells in alopecia areata. The study, taken as a whole, reports: Scalp clonality and expanded CD8+ clones among the top 100 showed significant decreases with tofacitinib. A large proportion of expanded lesional clones were detected persisting in scalp and blood during tofacitinib.

Germline CDR1 reads SGHRS; CDR2 reads YFSETQ. V dropped 4 bases and J dropped 8 bases, with 19 bases sitting between them. The CDR3 sequence is 15 residues long. The treatment denotes: oral pan-JAK inhibitor, 5-10 mg twice daily. The sample holds a few counts of this clone. As yet, its antigen is unknown. Extraction and reverse transcription of RNA yielded cDNA as the sequencing template. Method: immunoSEQ multiplex PCR; TCRdb's copy keeps in-frame clones and lacks some. This sample has fewer than 250,000 clones, with roughly 64% found just once. This specimen consisted of CD4+ T cells sorted from blood, obtained at week 4, from a patient treated with tofacitinib. This chain links TRBV5-1 with TRBJ2-1; D not certain. The source of this sequence is a human donor with alopecia areata. This CDR3 reads CASSLNVGPGDEQFF. In DNA form, the CDR3 reads TGCGCCAGCAGCCTGAACGTAGGGCCGGGCGATGAGCAGTTCTTC.